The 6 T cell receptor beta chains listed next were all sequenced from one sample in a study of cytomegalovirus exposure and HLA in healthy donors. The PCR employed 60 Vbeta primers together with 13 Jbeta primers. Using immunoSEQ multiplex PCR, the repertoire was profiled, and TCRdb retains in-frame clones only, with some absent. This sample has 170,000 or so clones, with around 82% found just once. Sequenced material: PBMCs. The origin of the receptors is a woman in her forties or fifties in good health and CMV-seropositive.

Written as DNA, the CDR3 is TGTGCTAGTGGTTTTGGGGCAGCTGAAGCTTTCTTT. Protein product: CASGFGAAEAFF. The V gene is TRBV12-5, the J gene TRBJ1-1; a possible D gene is TRBD1 (5 bases). This CDR3 is built from 12 residues. Germline V gene data show CDR1 as LGHNT and CDR2 as FRNRAP. V dropped 3 bases and J dropped 6 bases, with 8 bases sitting between them.

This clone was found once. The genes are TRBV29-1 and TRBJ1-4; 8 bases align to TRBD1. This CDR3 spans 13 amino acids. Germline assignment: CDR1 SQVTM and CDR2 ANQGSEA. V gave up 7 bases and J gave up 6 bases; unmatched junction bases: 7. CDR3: CSAWTGSHEKLFF. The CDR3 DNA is TGCAGCGCCTGGACAGGGAGCCATGAAAAACTGTTTTTT.

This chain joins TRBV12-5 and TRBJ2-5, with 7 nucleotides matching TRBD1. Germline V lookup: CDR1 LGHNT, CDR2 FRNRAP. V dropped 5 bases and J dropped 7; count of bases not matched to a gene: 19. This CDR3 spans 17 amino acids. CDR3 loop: CASGLRDRSLEVGTQYF. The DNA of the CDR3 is TGTGCTAGTGGTCTACGGGACAGATCGTTGGAGGTGGGGACCCAGTACTTC.

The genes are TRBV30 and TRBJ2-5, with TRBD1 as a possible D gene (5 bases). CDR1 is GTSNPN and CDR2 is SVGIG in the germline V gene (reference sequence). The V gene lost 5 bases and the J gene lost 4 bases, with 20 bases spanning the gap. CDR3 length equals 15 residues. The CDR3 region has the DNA TGTGCCTGGGGGGCGTCTCAACGGAAGGGAGAGACCCAGTACTTC. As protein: CAWGASQRKGETQYF. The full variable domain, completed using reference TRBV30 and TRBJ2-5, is SQTIHQWPATLVQPVGSPLSLECTVEGTSNPNLYWYRQAAGRGLQLLFYSVGIGQISSEVPQNLSASRPQDRQFILSSKKLLLSDSGFYLCAWGASQRKGETQYFGPGTRLLVL.

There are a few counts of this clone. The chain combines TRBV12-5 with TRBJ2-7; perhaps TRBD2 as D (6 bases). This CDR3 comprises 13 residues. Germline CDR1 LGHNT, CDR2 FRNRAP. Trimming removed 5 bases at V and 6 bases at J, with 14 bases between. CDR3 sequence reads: CASGGGYSSEQYF. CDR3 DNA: TGTGCTAGTGGTGGGGGGTACAGCAGCGAGCAGTACTTC.

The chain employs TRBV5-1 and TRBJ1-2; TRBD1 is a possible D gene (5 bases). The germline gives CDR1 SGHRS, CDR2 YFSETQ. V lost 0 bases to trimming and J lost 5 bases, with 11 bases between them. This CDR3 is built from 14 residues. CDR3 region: CASSLARRAYGYTF. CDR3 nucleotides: TGCGCCAGCAGCTTGGCCCGCAGGGCTTATGGCTACACCTTC. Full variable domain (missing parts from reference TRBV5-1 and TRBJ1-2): KAGVTQTPRYLIKTRGQQVTLSCSPISGHRSVSWYQQTPGQGLQFLFEYFSETQRNKGNFPGRFSGRQFSNSRSEMNVSTLELGDSALYLCASSLARRAYGYTFGSGTRLTVV.